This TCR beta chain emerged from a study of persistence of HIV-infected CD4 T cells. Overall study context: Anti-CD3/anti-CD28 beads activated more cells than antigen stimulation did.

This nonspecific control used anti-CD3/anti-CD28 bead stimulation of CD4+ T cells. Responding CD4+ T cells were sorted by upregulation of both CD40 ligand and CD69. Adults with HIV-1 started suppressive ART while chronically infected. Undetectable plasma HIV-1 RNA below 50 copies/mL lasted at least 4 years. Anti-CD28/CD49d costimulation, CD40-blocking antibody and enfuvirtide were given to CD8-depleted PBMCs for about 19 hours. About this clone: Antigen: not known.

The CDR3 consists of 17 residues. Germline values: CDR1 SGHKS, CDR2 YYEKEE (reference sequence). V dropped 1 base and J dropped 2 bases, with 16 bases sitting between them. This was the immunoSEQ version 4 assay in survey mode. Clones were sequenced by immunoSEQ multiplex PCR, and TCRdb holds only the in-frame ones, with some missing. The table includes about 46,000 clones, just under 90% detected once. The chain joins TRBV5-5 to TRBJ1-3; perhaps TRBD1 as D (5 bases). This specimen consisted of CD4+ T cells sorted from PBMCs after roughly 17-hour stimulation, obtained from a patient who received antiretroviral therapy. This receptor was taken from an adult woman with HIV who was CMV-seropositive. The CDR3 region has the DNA TGTGCCAGCAGCTTGTCGGTCGGGGCGACTGCTGGAAACACCATATATTTT. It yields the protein CASSLSVGATAGNTIYF.